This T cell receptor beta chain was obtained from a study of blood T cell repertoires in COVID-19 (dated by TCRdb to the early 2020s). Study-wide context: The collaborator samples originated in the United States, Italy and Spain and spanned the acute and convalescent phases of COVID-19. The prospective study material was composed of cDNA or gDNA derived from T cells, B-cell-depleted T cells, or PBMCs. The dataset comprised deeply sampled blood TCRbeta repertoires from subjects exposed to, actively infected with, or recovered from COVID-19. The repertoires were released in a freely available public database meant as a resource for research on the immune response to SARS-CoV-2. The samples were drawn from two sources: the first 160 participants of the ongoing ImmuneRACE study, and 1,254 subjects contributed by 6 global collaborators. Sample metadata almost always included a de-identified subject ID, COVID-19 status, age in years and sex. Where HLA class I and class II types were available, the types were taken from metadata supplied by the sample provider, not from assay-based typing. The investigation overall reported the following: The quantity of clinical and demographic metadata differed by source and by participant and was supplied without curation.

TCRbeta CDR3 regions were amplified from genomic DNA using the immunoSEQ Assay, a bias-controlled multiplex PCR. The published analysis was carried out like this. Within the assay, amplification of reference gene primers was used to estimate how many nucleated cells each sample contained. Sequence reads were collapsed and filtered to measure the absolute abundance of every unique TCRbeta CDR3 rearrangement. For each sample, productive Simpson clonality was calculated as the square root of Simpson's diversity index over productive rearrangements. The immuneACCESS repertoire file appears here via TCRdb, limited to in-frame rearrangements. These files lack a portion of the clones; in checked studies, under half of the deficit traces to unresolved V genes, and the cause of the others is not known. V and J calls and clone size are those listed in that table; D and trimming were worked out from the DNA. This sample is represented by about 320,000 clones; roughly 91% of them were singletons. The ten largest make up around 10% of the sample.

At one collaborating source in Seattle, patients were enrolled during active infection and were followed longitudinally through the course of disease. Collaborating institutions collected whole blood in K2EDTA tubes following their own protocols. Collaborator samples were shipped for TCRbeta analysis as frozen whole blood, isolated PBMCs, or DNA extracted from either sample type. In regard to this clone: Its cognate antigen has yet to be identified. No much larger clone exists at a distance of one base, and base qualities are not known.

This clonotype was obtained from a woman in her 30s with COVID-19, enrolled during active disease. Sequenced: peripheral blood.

The DNA sequence is given as TGTGCCAGCAGCCCCTGGGACAGTGAAGAGACCCAGTACTTC. Its coded protein is CASSPWDSEETQYF. The chain was built from TRBV7-9 and TRBJ2-5, with 7 bases matching TRBD1. Inclusive of the bounding cysteine and phenylalanine, the CDR3 is 14 residues long. The sequence is cut down to CDR3 DNA, 42 bases in frame from base 1. Trimming leaves V shorter by 5 bases and J shorter by 3 bases, with the junction holding 6 bases beyond the gene matches. Reading the germline V gene (reference sequence) gives CDR1 SEHNR and CDR2 FQNEAQ.